The 26 T cell receptor beta chains reported below all come from one sample, sequenced in a study of tumor-infiltrating lymphocytes in primary liver carcinoma. Total RNA amounting to about 520 ng was the source from which TCR beta cDNA was made with a constant-region primer. Libraries of TCR beta came from three nested multiplex PCR rounds with slightly modified ARM-PCR. Two initial PCR rounds of ten to eleven cycles each paired TRBV1-TRBV30 forward primers with a C-beta reverse primer. Using its own MiXCR run on the multiplex PCR reads, TCRdb lists one record per CDR3 protein. The data show around 88,000 distinct CDR3 sequences, 55% to 75% seen once. Both RNA and DNA were isolated together from roughly 20-30 mg of bulk tissue that had not been sorted. The sequenced sample consisted of tumor-adjacent normal liver tissue. The receptors shown here come from a man aged 40-49 years with primary liver carcinoma and hepatitis B virus infection.

On this clonotype: Germline and junction disagree at one end, which may indicate a read error. The CDR3 spells CASSLGYTGAFF. The CDR3 DNA reads as TGTGCCAGCAGCTTAGGGTACACTGGAGCATTCTTC. V and J are TRBV11-2 and TRBJ1-1; D gene ambiguous. The CDR3 totals 12 residues. The germline CDR1 and CDR2 sequences are SGHAT and FQNNGV.

This clonotype was counted at least ten times. The chain couples TRBV6-6 to TRBJ1-5; D remains ambiguous. Germline CDR1 MNHNY, CDR2 SVGAGI (reference sequence). Trimming removed 4 bases at V and 4 bases at J, with 14 bases between. There are 15 residues in the CDR3. CDR3 protein: CASSSPRQRNQPQHF. DNA for the CDR3: TGTGCCAGCAGTTCCCCACGACAACGGAATCAGCCCCAGCATTTT.

This clonotype was counted a single time. The V gene is TRBV28, the J gene TRBJ1-2; TRBD1 might be the D (6 bases). Trimming removed 5 bases from V and 10 bases from J, with 26 bases in between. Germline V gene sequence: CDR1 MDHEN, CDR2 SYDVKM. This CDR3 is 16 amino acids long. The CDR3 nucleotides read TGTGCCAGCAGTCCGTCAGGGGCATTAAGGTCAAGGGACTACACCTTC. Its protein is CASSPSGALRSRDYTF.

This clonotype was detected once. A read error may explain this, as a much larger clone is one base away. V usage is TRBV12-3 or TRBV12-4 and J usage is TRBJ2-2; the D is unclear. V was trimmed by 10 bases and J by 2 bases, leaving 20 bases between them. The CDR3 is 16 amino acids. The CDR3 DNA sequence: TGTGCCAACAGCGAAATGTCCCGCCTTAACACCGGGGAGCTGTTTTTT. It codes for CANSEMSRLNTGELFF.

The J gene is TRBJ2-3, the V gene TRBV6-2 or TRBV6-3; unclear D gene. Germline V gene lookup returns CDR1 MNHEY and CDR2 SVGEGT. CDR3 length: 14 amino acids. The ends were cut back, 8 bases at V and 3 bases at J, with 15 bases in the middle. The CDR3: CASGDTASTDTQYF. CDR3 bases: TGTGCCAGCGGTGATACAGCCTCTACAGATACGCAGTATTTT.

A note on this clonotype: Germline and junction disagree at one end, which may indicate a read error. V usage is TRBV11-2 and J usage is TRBJ2-5, with D maybe TRBD1 (6 bases). Looked up from germline, CDR1 is SGHAT and CDR2 is FQNNGV. This CDR3 is 16 amino acids long. The chain's CDR3 is CASGLDHREGGETQYF. CDR3 bases: TGTGCCAGCGGCTTAGATCATCGGGAAGGGGGAGAGACCCAGTACTTC.

This clonotype was picked up many times. The CDR3 loop reads CSVELAGGSYEQYF. The CDR3 region has the DNA TGCAGCGTTGAATTAGCGGGAGGGTCCTACGAGCAGTACTTC. The genes are TRBV29-1 and TRBJ2-7, with 11 bases fitting TRBD2. There are 14 residues in the CDR3. Trimming took 2 bases from V and 1 from J; bases not matched to a gene: 1. CDR1 SQVTM and CDR2 ANQGSEA come from the germline V gene.

Worth noting for this clonotype: As the CDR3 is not closed by the conserved phenylalanine or tryptophan, this likely results from a read error. V usage is TRBV6-6 and J usage is TRBJ1-6; D is unclear. The CDR3 is 14 amino acids. The germline gives CDR1 MNHNY, CDR2 SVGAGI (reference sequence). Deletions cut 6 bases from V and 10 bases from J, with 16 bases between. This chain's CDR3 is CASSRNGPWSPLHI. The CDR3 DNA reads as TGTGCCAGCAGCCGGAACGGCCCATGGTCACCCCTCCACATT.

This chain uses TRBV11-2 with TRBJ2-3; 7 nucleotides line up with TRBD2. CDR1 and CDR2 from the germline V gene are SGHAT and FQNNGV. There are 16 residues in the CDR3. The CDR3 DNA reads as TGTGTCAGTGGGGACGGGGGGAGAAGACTCACAGATACGCAGTATTTT. Its translation: CVSGDGGRRLTDTQYF. Complete variable domain (other parts from reference TRBV11-2 and TRBJ2-3): EAGVAQSPRYKIIEKRQSVAFWCNPISGHATLYWYQQILGQGPKLLIQFQNNGVVDDSQLPKDRFSAERLKGVDSTLKIQPAKLEDSAVYLCVSGDGGRRLTDTQYFGPGTRLTVL.

The sample holds one count of this clonotype. Without the conserved terminal phenylalanine or tryptophan, this CDR3 likely stems from a read error. It is unclear where the CDR3 begins or ends on the DNA, so no DNA is shown, and the CDR3 is as TCRdb lists it. This sequence joins TRBV6-6 and TRBJ1-6; TRBD1, as called in the table, went unchecked against the DNA. CDR1 is MNHNY, CDR2 SVGAGI, per germline (reference sequence). The CDR3 spans 15 residues, counting both ends. The CDR3 spells CASSYSGTGDSPPHY.

This clonotype was found once. Possible read error: a much larger clone is one base away. This CDR3 is CTSSGQGGGETQYF. In DNA, the CDR3 is TGTACCAGCAGTGGACAGGGGGGGGGAGAGACCCAGTACTTC. The chain carries TRBV6-1 and TRBJ2-5; TRBD1 matches at 10 bases. The CDR3 has 14 amino acids. The germline gives CDR1 MNHNS, CDR2 SASEGT.

To note about this clonotype: A much larger clone lies a single base off, so this may be a read error. The V gene is TRBV10-3, the J gene TRBJ2-6; D ambiguous. Germline V gene data show CDR1 as ENHRY and CDR2 as SYGVKD. CDR3 size: 13 residues. V was trimmed by 9 bases and J by 1 base, leaving 7 bases between them. The CDR3 sequence is CAMRPSGANVLTF. The CDR3, as DNA: TGTGCCATGAGACCTTCTGGGGCCAACGTCCTGACTTTC.

For this clonotype: One end of the junction is discordant with germline, which a read error may explain. This chain links TRBV29-1 with TRBJ2-7; 10 bases agree with TRBD2. In germline, CDR1 is SQVTM, CDR2 ANQGSEA. CDR3 length: 14 amino acids. The CDR3 protein is CSVDTSGDSYVQYF. The CDR3 DNA reads TGCAGTGTTGATACTAGCGGGGACTCCTACGTGCAGTACTTC.

The V and J genes are TRBV5-1 and TRBJ1-2; D might be TRBD1 (6 bases). Germline V gene data show CDR1 as SGHRS and CDR2 as YFSETQ. The CDR3 spans 12 residues. V lost 10 bases, J lost 6 bases, and 16 bases lay in between. The CDR3 sequence is CAASPQGNGYTF. CDR3 nucleotide sequence: TGCGCCGCCAGCCCACAGGGTAATGGCTACACCTTC.

Regarding this clonotype: Germline is not matched at one junction end, which may reflect a read error. V usage is TRBV6-5 and J usage is TRBJ2-3; 7 bases line up with TRBD2. This CDR3 is 15 amino acids long. The germline V gene encodes CDR1 MNHEY and CDR2 SVGAGI. This CDR3 is CTRNLAGDTTDTQYF. The CDR3 DNA is TGTACCAGGAATCTGGCGGGAGATACTACAGATACGCAGTATTTT.

Turning to this clonotype: A read error may account for a junction end that differs from germline. The V gene is TRBV11-3, the J gene TRBJ2-1; unclear D gene. CDR1 and CDR2 from the germline V gene are SGHNT and YENEEA. The CDR3 loop spans 12 amino acids. CDR3 amino acids: CVSRLATQEQFF. CDR3 coding DNA: TGTGTCAGCAGGTTAGCAACTCAGGAGCAGTTCTTC.

On this clonotype: Compared with germline, one end of the junction differs, possibly owing to a read error. The chain uses TRBV11-2 and TRBJ2-5, with D tentatively TRBD1 or TRBD2 (5 bases each). Looked up from germline, CDR1 is SGHAT and CDR2 is FQNNGV. The CDR3 runs to 15 residues. This CDR3 reads CVSNLRPRDGETQYF. CDR3 sequence (DNA): TGTGTCAGCAACTTAAGGCCCAGGGACGGGGAGACCCAGTACTTC.

The sample holds many counts of this clonotype. J is TRBJ1-5 and V is TRBV12-3 or TRBV12-4; weak D call: TRBD1 (5 bases). This CDR3 has 17 residues. The V end was cut by 3 bases, the J end by 0 bases, with 15 bases between. As DNA, the CDR3 is TGTGCCAGCAGTTTCAACCCGGGGGTGGGTAGCAATCAGCCCCAGCATTTT. Translating it yields CASSFNPGVGSNQPQHF.

In regard to this clonotype: A read error may account for a junction end that differs from germline. CDR3 region: CAGSLTGVYNEQFF. The CDR3 nucleotides read TGTGCCGGCAGCCTGACTGGCGTGTACAATGAGCAGTTCTTC. This chain uses TRBV11-2 with TRBJ2-1; D uncertain. Germline V gene sequence: CDR1 SGHAT, CDR2 FQNNGV. The CDR3 consists of 14 residues.

The chain links TRBV20-1 to TRBJ2-7; tentatively, D is TRBD1 (5 bases). This CDR3 has 16 amino acids. Germline values: CDR1 DFQATT, CDR2 SNEGSKA (reference sequence). The V end was cut by 6 bases, the J end by 3 bases, with 24 bases between. CDR3 bases: TGCAGTGCAGAACCCCCGAGAATAGGGGTGCGCTACGAGCAGTACTTC. It encodes CSAEPPRIGVRYEQYF.

The chain carries TRBV5-4 and TRBJ2-5; TRBD2 matches 8 bases. V trimming: 2 bases; J trimming: 2 bases; junction bases outside the gene matches: 2. CDR3 size: 14 residues. From germline, CDR1 is SGHNT and CDR2 YYREEE (reference sequence). In nucleotides, the CDR3 is TGTGCCAGCAGCTTTGGGACTAGGCAAGAGACCCAGTACTTC. Translation gives CASSFGTRQETQYF.

Note on this clonotype: A read error may account for a junction end that differs from germline. The genes are TRBV12-3 or TRBV12-4 and TRBJ1-1, with D possibly matching TRBD1 (6 bases). CDR3 length: 17 amino acids. CDR3 sequence reads: CASSFQGSGRVNTEVLF. CDR3 nucleotides: TGTGCCAGCAGTTTCCAGGGGTCCGGGAGGGTGAACACTGAAGTTCTCTTT.

Points on this clonotype: One end of the junction is discordant with germline, which a read error may explain. The chain is built from TRBV11-2 and TRBJ2-7, with 8 bases lining up with TRBD2. CDR1 and CDR2 (germline): SGHAT, FQNNGV. CDR3 length equals 13 residues. Here the CDR3 reads CASSKRTSSEQNF. CDR3 bases: TGTGCCAGCAGCAAACGGACTAGCTCCGAGCAGAACTTC.

This clonotype was seen at least ten times. The J gene is TRBJ2-1, the V gene TRBV11-2; 7 nucleotides align to TRBD2. Losses at the gene ends were 6 bases for V and 1 base for J; bases not matched to a gene: 6. The CDR3 totals 15 residues. Germline CDR1 and CDR2: SGHAT and FQNNGV. The CDR3 reads CASSRASGSYNEQFF. The CDR3 DNA reads as TGTGCCAGCAGTCGGGCTAGCGGATCCTACAATGAGCAGTTCTTC.

With regard to this clonotype: A junction boundary mismatches the germline segment, possibly from a read error. The genes are TRBV14 and TRBJ1-6; D is possibly TRBD1 (5 bases). In germline, CDR1 is SGHDN, CDR2 FVKESK. The CDR3 loop spans 13 amino acids. CDR3 sequence (DNA): TGTGCCAGCAGCCCGCAGGGACCTTCATCCCTCCACTTT. Protein: CASSPQGPSSLHF.

A single count supports this clonotype. Since a much larger clone is just one base distant, this may be a read error. The chain is built from TRBV7-9 and TRBJ2-2, with 7 bases lining up with TRBD1. Germline V gives CDR1 SEHNR, CDR2 FQNEAQ (reference sequence). V was pared by 4 bases and J by 6 bases, with 8 bases of the junction left unmatched. CDR3 size: 15 residues. This chain's CDR3 is CASSSRTGGAGELFF. The CDR3 DNA sequence: TGTGCCAGCAGCTCCAGGACAGGCGGAGCCGGGGAGCTGTTTTTT.